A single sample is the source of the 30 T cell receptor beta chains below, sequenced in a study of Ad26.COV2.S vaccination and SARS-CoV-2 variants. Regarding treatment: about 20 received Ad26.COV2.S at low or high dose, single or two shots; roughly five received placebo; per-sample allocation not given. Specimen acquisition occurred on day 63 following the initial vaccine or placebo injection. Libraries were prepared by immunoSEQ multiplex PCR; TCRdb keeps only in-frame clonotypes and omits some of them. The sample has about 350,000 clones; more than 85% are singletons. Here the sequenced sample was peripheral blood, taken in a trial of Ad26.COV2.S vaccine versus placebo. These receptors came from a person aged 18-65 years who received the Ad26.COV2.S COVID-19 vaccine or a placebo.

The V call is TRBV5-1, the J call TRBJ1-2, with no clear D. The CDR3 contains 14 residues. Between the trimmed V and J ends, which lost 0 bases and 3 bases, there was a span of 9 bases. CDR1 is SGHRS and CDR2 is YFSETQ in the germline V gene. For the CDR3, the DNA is TGCGCCAGCAGCTTGGAGGGTTTTGACTATGGCTACACCTTC. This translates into CASSLEGFDYGYTF.

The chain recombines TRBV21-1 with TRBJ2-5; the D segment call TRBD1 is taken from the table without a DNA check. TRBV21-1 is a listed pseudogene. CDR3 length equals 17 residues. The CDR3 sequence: CASSKSNGQGAGETQYF. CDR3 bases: TGTGCCAGCAGCAAATCAAACGGGCAGGGGGCAGGAGAGACCCAGTACTTC.

This CDR3 is CATRNRLGTQYF. In DNA form, the CDR3 reads TGTGCCACCAGGAACCGCCTCGGAACCCAGTACTTC. V and J are TRBV24-1 and TRBJ2-5; D not certain. CDR3 length: 12 residues. Germline CDR1 is KGHDR and CDR2 is SFDVKD. V was cut by 7 bases and J by 8 bases, with 13 bases left in between.

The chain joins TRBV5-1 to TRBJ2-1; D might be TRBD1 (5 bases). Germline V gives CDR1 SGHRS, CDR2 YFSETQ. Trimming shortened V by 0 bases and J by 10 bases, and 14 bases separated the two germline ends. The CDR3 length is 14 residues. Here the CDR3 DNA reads TGCGCCAGCAGCTTGGTAGGGGCAGGGAACGAGCAGTTCTTC. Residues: CASSLVGAGNEQFF. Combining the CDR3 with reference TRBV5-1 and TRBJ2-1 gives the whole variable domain KAGVTQTPRYLIKTRGQQVTLSCSPISGHRSVSWYQQTPGQGLQFLFEYFSETQRNKGNFPGRFSGRQFSNSRSEMNVSTLELGDSALYLCASSLVGAGNEQFFGPGTRLTVL.

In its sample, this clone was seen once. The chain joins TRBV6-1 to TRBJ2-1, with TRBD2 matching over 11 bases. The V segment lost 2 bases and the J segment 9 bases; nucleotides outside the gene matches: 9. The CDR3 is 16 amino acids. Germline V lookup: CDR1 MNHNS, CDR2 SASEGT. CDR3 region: CASSEWVAGGRSEQFF. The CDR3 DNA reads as TGTGCCAGCAGTGAATGGGTAGCGGGGGGGCGGAGTGAGCAGTTCTTC.

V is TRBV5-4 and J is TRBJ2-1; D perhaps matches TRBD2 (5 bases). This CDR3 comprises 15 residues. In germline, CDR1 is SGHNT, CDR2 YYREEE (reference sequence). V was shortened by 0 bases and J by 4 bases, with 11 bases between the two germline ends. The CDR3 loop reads CASSLGGVAYNEQFF. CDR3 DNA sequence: TGTGCCAGCAGCTTGGGAGGAGTAGCGTACAATGAGCAGTTCTTC.

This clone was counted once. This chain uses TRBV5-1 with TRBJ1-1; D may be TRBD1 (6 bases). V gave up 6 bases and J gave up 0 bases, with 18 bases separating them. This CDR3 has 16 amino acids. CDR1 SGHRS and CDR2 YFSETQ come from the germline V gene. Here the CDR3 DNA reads TGCGCCAGCACCTCGGGGGGGGGCGGAATGAACACTGAAGCTTTCTTT. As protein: CASTSGGGGMNTEAFF.

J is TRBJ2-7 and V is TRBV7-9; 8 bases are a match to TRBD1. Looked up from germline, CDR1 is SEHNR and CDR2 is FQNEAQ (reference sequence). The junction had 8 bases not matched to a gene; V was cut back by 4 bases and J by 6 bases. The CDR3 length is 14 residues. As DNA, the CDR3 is TGTGCCAGCAGCTCCTACAGGGGGAATAGCGAGCAGTACTTC. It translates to CASSSYRGNSEQYF.

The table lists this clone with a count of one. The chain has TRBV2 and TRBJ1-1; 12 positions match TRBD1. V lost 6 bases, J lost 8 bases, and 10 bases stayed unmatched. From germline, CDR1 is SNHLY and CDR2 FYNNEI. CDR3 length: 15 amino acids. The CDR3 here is CASRGPGQGAQEAFF. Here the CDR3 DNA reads TGTGCCAGCAGGGGGCCGGGACAGGGGGCGCAGGAAGCTTTCTTT.

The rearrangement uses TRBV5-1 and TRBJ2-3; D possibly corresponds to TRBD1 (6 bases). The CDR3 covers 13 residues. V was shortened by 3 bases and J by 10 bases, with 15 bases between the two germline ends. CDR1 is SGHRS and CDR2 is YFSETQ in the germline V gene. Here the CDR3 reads CASSSESRTAQYF. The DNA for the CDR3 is TGCGCCAGCAGCTCCGAAAGCCGGACAGCGCAGTATTTT.

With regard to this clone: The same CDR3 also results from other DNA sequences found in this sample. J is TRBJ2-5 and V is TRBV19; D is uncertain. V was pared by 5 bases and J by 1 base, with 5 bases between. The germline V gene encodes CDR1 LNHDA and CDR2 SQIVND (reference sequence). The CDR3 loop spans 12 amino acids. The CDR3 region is CASSGIQETQYF. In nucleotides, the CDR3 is TGTGCCAGTAGTGGGATCCAAGAGACCCAGTACTTC.

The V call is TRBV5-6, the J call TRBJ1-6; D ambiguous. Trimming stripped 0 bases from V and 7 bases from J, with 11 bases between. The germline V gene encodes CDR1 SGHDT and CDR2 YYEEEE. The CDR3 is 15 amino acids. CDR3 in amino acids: CASSLGAQGNSPLHF. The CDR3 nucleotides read TGTGCCAGCAGCTTGGGGGCTCAAGGGAATTCACCCCTCCACTTT.

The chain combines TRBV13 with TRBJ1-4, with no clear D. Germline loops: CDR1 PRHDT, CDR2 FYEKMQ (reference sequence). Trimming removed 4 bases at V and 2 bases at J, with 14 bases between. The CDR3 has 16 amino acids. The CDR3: CASSSQKGRTNEKLFF. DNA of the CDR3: TGTGCCAGCAGCTCCCAAAAGGGCAGGACTAATGAAAAACTGTTTTTT.

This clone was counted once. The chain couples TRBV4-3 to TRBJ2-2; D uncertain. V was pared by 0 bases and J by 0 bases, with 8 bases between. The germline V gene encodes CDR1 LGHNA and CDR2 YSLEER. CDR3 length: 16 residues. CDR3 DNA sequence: TGCGCCAGCAGCCAAGATGGCAGCTCGAACACCGGGGAGCTGTTTTTT. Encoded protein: CASSQDGSSNTGELFF.

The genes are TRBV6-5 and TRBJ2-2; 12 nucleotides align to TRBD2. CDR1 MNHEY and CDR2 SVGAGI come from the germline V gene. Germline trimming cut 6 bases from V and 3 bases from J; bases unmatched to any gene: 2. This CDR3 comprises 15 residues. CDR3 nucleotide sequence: TGTGCCAGCAGGACTAGCGGGGGATACACCGGGGAGCTGTTTTTT. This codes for CASRTSGGYTGELFF.

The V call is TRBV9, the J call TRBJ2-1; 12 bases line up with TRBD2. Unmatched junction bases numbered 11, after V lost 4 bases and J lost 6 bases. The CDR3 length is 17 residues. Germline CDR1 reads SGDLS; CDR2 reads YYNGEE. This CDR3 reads CASSPSATSGRLNEQFF. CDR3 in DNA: TGTGCCAGCAGCCCGAGCGCTACTAGCGGGAGGCTCAATGAGCAGTTCTTC. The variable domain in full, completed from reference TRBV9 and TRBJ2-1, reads DSGVTQTPKHLITATGQRVTLRCSPRSGDLSVYWYQQSLDQGLQFLIQYYNGEERAKGNILERFSAQQFPDLHSELNLSSLELGDSALYFCASSPSATSGRLNEQFFGPGTRLTVL.

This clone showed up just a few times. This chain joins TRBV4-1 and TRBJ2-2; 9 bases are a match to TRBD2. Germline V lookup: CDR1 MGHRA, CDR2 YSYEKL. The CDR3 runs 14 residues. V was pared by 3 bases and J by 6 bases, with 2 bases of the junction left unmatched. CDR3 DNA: TGCGCCAGCAGCCACGGGACTAGCTCCGGGGAGCTGTTTTTT. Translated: CASSHGTSSGELFF.

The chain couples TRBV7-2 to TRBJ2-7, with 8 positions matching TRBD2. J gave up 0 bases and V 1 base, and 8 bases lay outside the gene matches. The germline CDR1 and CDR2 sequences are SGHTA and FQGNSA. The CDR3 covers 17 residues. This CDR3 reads CASSLEERGWSSYEQYF. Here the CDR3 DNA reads TGTGCCAGCAGCTTAGAGGAGCGGGGGTGGAGCTCCTACGAGCAGTACTTC.

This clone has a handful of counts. CDR3: CSVEGRVLDEQFF. In DNA form, the CDR3 reads TGCAGCGTTGAAGGGCGGGTCTTGGATGAGCAGTTCTTC. J is TRBJ2-1 and V is TRBV29-1; D possibly corresponds to TRBD2 (5 bases). Deletions cut 1 base from V and 8 bases from J, with 12 bases between. This CDR3 has 13 residues. Germline lookup yields CDR1 SQVTM and CDR2 ANQGSEA.

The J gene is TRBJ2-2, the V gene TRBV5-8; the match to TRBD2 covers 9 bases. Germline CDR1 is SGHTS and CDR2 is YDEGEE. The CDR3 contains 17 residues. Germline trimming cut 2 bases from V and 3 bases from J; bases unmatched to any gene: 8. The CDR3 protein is CASSFPASGIDTGELFF. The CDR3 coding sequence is TGTGCCAGCAGCTTTCCGGCTAGCGGGATAGACACCGGGGAGCTGTTTTTT.

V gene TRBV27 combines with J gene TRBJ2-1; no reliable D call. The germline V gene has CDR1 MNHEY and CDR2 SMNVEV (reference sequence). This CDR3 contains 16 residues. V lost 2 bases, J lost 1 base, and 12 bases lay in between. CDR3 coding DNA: TGTGCCAGCAGTTTAAGGTCCTCCCTTTCCTACAATGAGCAGTTCTTC. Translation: CASSLRSSLSYNEQFF.

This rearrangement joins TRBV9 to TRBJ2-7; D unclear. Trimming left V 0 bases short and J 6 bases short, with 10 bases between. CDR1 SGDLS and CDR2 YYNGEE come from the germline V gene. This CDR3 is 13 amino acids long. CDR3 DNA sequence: TGTGCCAGCAGCGTAGGGGTCAGCGCCGAGCAGTACTTC. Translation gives CASSVGVSAEQYF.

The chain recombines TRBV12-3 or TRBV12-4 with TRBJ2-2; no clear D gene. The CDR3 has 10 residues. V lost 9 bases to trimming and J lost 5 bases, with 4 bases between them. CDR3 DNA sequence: TGTGCCAGTGGGACCGGGGAGCTGTTTTTT. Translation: CASGTGELFF.

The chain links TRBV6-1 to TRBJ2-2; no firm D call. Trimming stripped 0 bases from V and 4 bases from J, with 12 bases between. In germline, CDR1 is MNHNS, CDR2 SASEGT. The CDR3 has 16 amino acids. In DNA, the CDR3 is TGTGCCAGCAGTGAAGCGGCGCGACCTTTCACCGGGGAGCTGTTTTTT. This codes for CASSEAARPFTGELFF.

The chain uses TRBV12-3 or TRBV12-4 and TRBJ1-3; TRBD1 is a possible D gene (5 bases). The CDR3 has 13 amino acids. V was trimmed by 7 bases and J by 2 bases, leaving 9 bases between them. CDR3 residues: CASTGAAGNTIYF. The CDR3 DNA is TGTGCCAGCACCGGGGCAGCTGGAAACACCATATATTTT.

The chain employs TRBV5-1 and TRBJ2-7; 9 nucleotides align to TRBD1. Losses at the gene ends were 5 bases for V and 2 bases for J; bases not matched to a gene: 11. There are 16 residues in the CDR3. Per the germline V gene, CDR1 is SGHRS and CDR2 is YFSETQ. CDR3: CASSPARDRVAYEQYF. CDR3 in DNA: TGCGCCAGCAGTCCAGCTCGGGACAGGGTTGCCTACGAGCAGTACTTC.

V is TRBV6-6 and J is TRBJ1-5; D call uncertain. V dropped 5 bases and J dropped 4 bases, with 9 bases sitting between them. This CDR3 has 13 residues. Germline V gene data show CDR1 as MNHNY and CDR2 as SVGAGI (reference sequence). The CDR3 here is CASSGRVNQPQHF. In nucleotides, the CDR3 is TGTGCCAGCAGTGGCAGAGTTAATCAGCCCCAGCATTTT.

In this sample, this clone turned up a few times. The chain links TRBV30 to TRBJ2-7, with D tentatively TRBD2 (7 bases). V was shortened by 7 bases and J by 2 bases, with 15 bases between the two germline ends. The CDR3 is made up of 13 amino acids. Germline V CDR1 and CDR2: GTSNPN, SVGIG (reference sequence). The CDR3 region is CAYEGGQAYEQYF. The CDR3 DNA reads TGTGCCTACGAGGGGGGGCAGGCCTACGAGCAGTACTTC.

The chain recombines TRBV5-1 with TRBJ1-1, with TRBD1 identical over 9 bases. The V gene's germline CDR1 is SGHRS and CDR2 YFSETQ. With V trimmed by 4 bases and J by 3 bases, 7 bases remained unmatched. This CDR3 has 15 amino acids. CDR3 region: CASSPWTGDYTEAFF. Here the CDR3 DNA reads TGCGCCAGCAGCCCGTGGACAGGGGACTACACTGAAGCTTTCTTT. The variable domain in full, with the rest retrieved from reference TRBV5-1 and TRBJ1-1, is KAGVTQTPRYLIKTRGQQVTLSCSPISGHRSVSWYQQTPGQGLQFLFEYFSETQRNKGNFPGRFSGRQFSNSRSEMNVSTLELGDSALYLCASSPWTGDYTEAFFGQGTRLTVV.

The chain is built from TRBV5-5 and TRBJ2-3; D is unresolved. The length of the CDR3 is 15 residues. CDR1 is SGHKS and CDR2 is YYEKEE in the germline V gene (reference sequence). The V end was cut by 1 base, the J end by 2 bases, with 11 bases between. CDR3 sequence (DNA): TGTGCCAGCAGCTTGAATGGGTTCGTCACAGATACGCAGTATTTT. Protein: CASSLNGFVTDTQYF. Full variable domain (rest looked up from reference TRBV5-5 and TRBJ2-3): DAGVTQSPTHLIKTRGQQVTLRCSPISGHKSVSWYQQVLGQGPQFIFQYYEKEERGRGNFPDRFSARQFPNYSSELNVNALLLGDSALYLCASSLNGFVTDTQYFGPGTRLTVL.